This TCR beta chain was observed in a study of OX40 agonist ivuxolimab in advanced cancers. Study context: Under the entry rules, prior anti-PD-1, anti-PD-L1 or anti-CTLA-4 therapy was allowed, and less than 50% had some. Three patients got partial responses; one had hepatocellular carcinoma and two had cutaneous melanoma.

CDR3 length: 17 residues. V dropped 0 bases and J dropped 5 bases, with 20 bases sitting between them. Germline V gene data show CDR1 as SGDLS and CDR2 as YYNGEE. A remark on this clone: The antigen is unknown.

The table came from immunoSEQ multiplex PCR; TCRdb's copy has only in-frame clones and leaves some out. The sample has approximately 58,000 clones, more than 85% seen once; the top ten hold about 0.73%. The study, taken as a whole, reports: Researchers did not determine the expanded peripheral T cells' antigen specificity.

This clonotype was sampled from an adult with an advanced solid tumor such as melanoma, head and neck, liver or kidney cancer. Here the sequenced sample was CD4+ or CD8+ T cells sorted from blood, taken in a trial of the OX40 agonist ivuxolimab. This chain connects TRBV9 to TRBJ1-2, with D unresolved. In DNA form, the CDR3 reads TGTGCCAGCAGCGTAGCCCCGGAGGGTCTAGGAGAATATGGCTACACCTTC. Its protein product is CASSVAPEGLGEYGYTF.